This TCR beta chain comes out of a study of T-cell memory formation after mild COVID-19. One entry per CDR3 protein results from TCRdb running MiXCR on the 5' RACE reads. The table includes fewer than 250,000 distinct CDR3 sequences, over 9.5% detected once. This clonotype was found many times. Germline assignment: CDR1 SGHKS and CDR2 YYEKEE (reference sequence). V trimming: 1 base; J trimming: 0 bases; junction bases outside the gene matches: 5. There are 16 residues in the CDR3. The receptor was derived from a man younger than 35 who had mild COVID-19 (a few samples of this study predate the infection). Cell type and time point are not known. This chain links TRBV5-5 with TRBJ1-1; TRBD1 matches 8 bases. The sample taken for sequencing was PBMCs or a T cell subset sorted from them (not recorded which). CDR3 loop: CASSLRSGGMNTEAFF. The CDR3 bases are TGTGCCAGCAGCTTGCGGTCAGGGGGCATGAACACTGAAGCTTTCTTT.